The subject of this entry is one T cell receptor beta chain. V shed 3 bases, J shed 0 bases, and the junction held 2 bases outside the gene matches. Germline assignment: CDR1 SGHAT and CDR2 FQNNGV. CDR3 size: 15 residues. This specimen comes from a study of blood T cell repertoires in COVID-19. As for the study in general: Sources were T cells, B-cell-depleted T cells, or PBMCs; the material itself was cDNA or gDNA.

In the study's own analysis: Counts of nucleated cells, estimated from reference gene primer amplification, were obtained. Sequencing used immunoSEQ multiplex PCR; TCRdb keeps in-frame clones, though not all of them. The DNA gave D and trimming, while V, J and clone size come from that table. The sample yields hundreds of thousands of clones, around 87% seen once. Sequences were obtained from peripheral blood. The sequence derives from a woman in her thirties who had recovered from COVID-19. This chain uses TRBV11-2 with TRBJ2-3, with 8 nucleotides matching TRBD2. CDR3 bases: TGTGCCAGCAGCTTTAGCGGGGTTAGCACAGATACGCAGTATTTT. This sequence encodes CASSFSGVSTDTQYF.